The rows below give T cell receptor beta chains drawn from one sample of a study of shared clonotypes between healthy human individuals. The method was immunoSEQ multiplex PCR; TCRdb's version includes in-frame clones alone and lacks a portion of them. The sample lists millions of clones; roughly nine tenths were seen once. The sequencing sample was made of naive CD4+ T cells sorted from blood. The source is a man aged 18 to 30 in good health. The conserved cysteine and the conserved F or W are not part of the CDR3 here. D genes are given only for firm matches.

j_call: TRBJ2-1
d_call: .
v_call: TRBV10-3
cdr3_aa: AIRGQEGGAYNEQF

j_call: TRBJ2-7
d_call: TRBD1
v_call: TRBV13
cdr3_aa: ASSLPGQGPYEQY

j_call: TRBJ2-3
d_call: TRBD2
v_call: TRBV5-1
cdr3_aa: ASSARTSKRSTDTQY

j_call: TRBJ1-1
d_call: .
v_call: TRBV7-2
cdr3_aa: ASSSDTGRGAF

j_call: TRBJ2-1
d_call: .
v_call: TRBV10-1
cdr3_aa: ASSGPYNEQF

j_call: TRBJ1-5
d_call: TRBD1
v_call: TRBV5-4
cdr3_aa: ASSPRWQGASNQPQH

j_call: TRBJ2-1
d_call: TRBD1
v_call: TRBV4-1
cdr3_aa: ASSQAAGTGAVEQF

j_call: TRBJ2-5
d_call: TRBD2
v_call: TRBV18
cdr3_aa: ASSPLPGLAGETQY

j_call: TRBJ2-5
d_call: .
v_call: TRBV30
cdr3_aa: AWSVRKETQY

j_call: TRBJ1-2
d_call: .
v_call: TRBV6-5
cdr3_aa: ASAGGPNYGYT

j_call: TRBJ2-3
d_call: .
v_call: TRBV5-4
cdr3_aa: ASSLKVPVADTQY

j_call: TRBJ2-7
d_call: .
v_call: TRBV7-4
cdr3_aa: ASSHHIAYEQY

j_call: TRBJ2-2
d_call: .
v_call: TRBV5-1
cdr3_aa: ASRPGTQNTGELF

j_call: TRBJ1-5
d_call: .
v_call: TRBV28
cdr3_aa: ASSRDQQGVNQPQH

j_call: TRBJ2-5
d_call: .
v_call: TRBV11-3
cdr3_aa: ASSLGQKETQY

j_call: TRBJ2-3
d_call: .
v_call: TRBV19
cdr3_aa: ASTPGGLKRIDTQY